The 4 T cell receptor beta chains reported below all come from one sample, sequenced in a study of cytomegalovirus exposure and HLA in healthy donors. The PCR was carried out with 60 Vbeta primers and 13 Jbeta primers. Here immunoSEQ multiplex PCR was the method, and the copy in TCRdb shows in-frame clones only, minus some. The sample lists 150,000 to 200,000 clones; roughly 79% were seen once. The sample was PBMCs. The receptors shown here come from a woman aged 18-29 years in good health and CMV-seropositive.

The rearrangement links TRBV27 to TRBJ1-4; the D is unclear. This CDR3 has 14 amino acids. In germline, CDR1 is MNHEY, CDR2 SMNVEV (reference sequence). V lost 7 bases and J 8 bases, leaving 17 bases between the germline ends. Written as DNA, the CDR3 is TGTGCCAGCACCGTGGGCGTGGGCTCCGAAAAACTGTTTTTT. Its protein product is CASTVGVGSEKLFF.

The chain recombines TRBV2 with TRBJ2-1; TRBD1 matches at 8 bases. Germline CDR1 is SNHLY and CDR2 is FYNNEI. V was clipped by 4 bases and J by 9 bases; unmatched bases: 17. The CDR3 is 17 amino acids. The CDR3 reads CASSGGRTGHDSSEQFF. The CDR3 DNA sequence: TGTGCCAGCAGTGGGGGGCGGACAGGGCACGATTCGAGTGAGCAGTTCTTC. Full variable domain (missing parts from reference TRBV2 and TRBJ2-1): EPEVTQTPSHQVTQMGQEVILRCVPISNHLYFYWYRQILGQKVEFLVSFYNNEISEKSEIFDDQFSVERPDGSNFTLKIRSTKLEDSAMYFCASSGGRTGHDSSEQFFGPGTRLTVL.

CDR3 region: CAWSARGAQYF. In nucleotides, the CDR3 is TGTGCCTGGAGTGCCAGGGGGGCGCAGTATTTT. The rearrangement links TRBV30 to TRBJ2-3; D may be TRBD1 (7 bases). Germline V gene data show CDR1 as GTSNPN and CDR2 as SVGIG (reference sequence). This CDR3 spans 11 amino acids. The V and J ends lost 1 base and 10 bases respectively, with 9 bases between them.

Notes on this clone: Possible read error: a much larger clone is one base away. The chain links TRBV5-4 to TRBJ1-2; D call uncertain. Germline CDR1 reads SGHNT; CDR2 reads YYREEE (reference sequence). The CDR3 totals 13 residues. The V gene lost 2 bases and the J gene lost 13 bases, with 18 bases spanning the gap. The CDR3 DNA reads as TGTGCCAGCAGCTTAGCTCGGTCCCGGGGTCTCACCTTC. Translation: CASSLARSRGLTF.